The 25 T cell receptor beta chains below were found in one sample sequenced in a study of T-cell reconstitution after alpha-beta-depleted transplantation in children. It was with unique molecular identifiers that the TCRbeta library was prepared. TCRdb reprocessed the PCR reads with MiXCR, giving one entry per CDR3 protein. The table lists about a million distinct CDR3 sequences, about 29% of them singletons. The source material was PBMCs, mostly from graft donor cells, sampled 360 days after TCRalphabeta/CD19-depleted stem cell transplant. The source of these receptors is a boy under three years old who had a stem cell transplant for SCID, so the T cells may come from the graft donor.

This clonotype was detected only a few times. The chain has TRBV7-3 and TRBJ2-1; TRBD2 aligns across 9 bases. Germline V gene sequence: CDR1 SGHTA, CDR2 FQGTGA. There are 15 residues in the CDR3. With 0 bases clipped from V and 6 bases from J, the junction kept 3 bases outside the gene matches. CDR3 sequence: CASSLTAGGFNEQFF. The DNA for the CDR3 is TGTGCCAGCAGCTTAACAGCGGGGGGCTTCAATGAGCAGTTCTTC.

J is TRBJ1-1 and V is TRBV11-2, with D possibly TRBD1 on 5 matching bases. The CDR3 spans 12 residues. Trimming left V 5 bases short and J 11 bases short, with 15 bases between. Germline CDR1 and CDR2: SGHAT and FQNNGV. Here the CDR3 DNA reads TGTGCCAGCAGCGGGCGGGGCGCTGGGGCTTTCTTT. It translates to CASSGRGAGAFF.

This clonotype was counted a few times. This chain's CDR3 is CASSLWDRATYEQYF. DNA for the CDR3: TGCGCCAGCAGCTTGTGGGACAGGGCCACTTACGAGCAGTACTTC. This rearrangement joins TRBV5-1 to TRBJ2-7; 9 bases match TRBD1. Per germline, CDR1 SGHRS and CDR2 YFSETQ. Trimming removed 1 base from V and 4 bases from J; junction bases left unmatched: 6. There are 15 residues in the CDR3.

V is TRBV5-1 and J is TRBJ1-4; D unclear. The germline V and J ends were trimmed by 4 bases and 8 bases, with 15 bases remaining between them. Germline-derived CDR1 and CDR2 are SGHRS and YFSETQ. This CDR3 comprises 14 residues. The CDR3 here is CASSRGVMKEKLFF. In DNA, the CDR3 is TGCGCCAGCAGCCGAGGTGTGATGAAGGAAAAACTGTTTTTT.

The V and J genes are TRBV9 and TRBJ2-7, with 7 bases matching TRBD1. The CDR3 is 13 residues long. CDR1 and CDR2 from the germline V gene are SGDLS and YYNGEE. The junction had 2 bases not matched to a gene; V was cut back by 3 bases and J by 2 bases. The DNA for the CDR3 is TGTGCCAGCAGCGAGGGGGCTACCTACGAGCAGTACTTC. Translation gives CASSEGATYEQYF.

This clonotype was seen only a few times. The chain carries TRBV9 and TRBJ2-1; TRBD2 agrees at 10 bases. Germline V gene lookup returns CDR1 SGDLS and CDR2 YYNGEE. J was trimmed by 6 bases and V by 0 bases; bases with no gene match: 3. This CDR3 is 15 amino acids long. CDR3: CASSVALAGVNEQFF. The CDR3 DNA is TGTGCCAGCAGCGTAGCCCTAGCGGGGGTCAATGAGCAGTTCTTC.

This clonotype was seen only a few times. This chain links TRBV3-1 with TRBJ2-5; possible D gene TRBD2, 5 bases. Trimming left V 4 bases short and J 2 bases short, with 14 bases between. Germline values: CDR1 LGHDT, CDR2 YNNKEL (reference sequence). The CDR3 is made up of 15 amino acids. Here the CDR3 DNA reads TGTGCCAGCAGCCCTCATCGGACTGAACAAGAGACCCAGTACTTC. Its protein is CASSPHRTEQETQYF.

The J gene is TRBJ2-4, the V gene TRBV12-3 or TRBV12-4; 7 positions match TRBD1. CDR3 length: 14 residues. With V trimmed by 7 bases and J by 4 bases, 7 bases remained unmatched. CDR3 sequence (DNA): TGTGCCAGCACCGACAGGGAAAAGAAAAACATTCAGTACTTC. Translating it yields CASTDREKKNIQYF.

The CDR3 region is CSVTGQGVLNTEAFF. The CDR3 nucleotides are TGCAGCGTCACCGGACAGGGTGTCCTGAACACTGAAGCTTTCTTT. The chain joins TRBV29-1 to TRBJ1-1, with TRBD1 matching 8 bases. This CDR3 has 15 residues. Unmatched junction bases numbered 9, after V lost 6 bases and J lost 0 bases. Germline V gene lookup returns CDR1 SQVTM and CDR2 ANQGSEA.

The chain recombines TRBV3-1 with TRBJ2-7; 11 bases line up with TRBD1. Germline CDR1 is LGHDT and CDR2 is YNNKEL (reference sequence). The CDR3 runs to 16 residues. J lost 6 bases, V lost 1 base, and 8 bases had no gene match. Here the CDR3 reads CASSQVGIGTGGEQYF. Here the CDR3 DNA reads TGTGCCAGCAGCCAAGTTGGAATTGGGACAGGGGGCGAGCAGTACTTC.

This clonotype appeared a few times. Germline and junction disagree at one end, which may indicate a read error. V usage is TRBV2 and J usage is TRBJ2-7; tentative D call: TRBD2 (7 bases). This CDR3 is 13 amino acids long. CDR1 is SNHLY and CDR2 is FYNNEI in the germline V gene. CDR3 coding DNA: TGTGCCAGCAGCCGTAGGGGGGGGTACGGGCAGTACTTC. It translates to CASSRRGGYGQYF. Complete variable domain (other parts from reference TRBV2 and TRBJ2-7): EPEVTQTPSHQVTQMGQEVILRCVPISNHLYFYWYRQILGQKVEFLVSFYNNEISEKSEIFDDQFSVERPDGSNFTLKIRSTKLEDSAMYFCASSRRGGYGQYFGPGTRLTVT.

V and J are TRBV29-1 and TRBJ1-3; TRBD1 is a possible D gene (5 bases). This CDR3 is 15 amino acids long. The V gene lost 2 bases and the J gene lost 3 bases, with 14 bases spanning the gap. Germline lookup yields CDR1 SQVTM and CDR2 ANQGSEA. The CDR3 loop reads CSVEIPRVYGNTIYF. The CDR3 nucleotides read TGCAGCGTTGAAATCCCCAGGGTTTATGGAAACACCATATATTTT.

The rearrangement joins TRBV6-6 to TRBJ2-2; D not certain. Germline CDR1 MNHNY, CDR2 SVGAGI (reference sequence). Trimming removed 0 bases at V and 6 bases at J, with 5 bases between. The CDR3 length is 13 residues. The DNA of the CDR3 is TGTGCCAGCAGTTACTCGACATCCGGGGAGCTGTTTTTT. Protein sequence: CASSYSTSGELFF.

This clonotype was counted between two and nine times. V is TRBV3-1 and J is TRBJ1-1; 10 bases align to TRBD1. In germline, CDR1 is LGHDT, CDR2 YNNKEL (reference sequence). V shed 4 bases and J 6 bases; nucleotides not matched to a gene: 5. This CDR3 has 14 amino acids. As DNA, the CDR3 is TGTGCCAGCAGCCTTTCCGGGACAGGGGCTGAAGCTTTCTTT. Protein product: CASSLSGTGAEAFF.

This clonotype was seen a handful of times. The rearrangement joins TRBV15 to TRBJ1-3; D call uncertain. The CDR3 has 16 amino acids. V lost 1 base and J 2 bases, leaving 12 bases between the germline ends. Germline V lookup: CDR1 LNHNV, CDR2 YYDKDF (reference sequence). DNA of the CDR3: TGTGCCACCAGCAGAGTAGGCCAAATGGCTGGAAACACCATATATTTT. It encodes CATSRVGQMAGNTIYF.

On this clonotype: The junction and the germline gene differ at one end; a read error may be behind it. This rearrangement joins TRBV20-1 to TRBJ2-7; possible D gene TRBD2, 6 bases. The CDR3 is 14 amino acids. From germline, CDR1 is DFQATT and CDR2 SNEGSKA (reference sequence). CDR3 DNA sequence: TGCAGTGTTCAGGCCGGGACTCTCTCCCACGAGCAGTACTTC. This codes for CSVQAGTLSHEQYF.

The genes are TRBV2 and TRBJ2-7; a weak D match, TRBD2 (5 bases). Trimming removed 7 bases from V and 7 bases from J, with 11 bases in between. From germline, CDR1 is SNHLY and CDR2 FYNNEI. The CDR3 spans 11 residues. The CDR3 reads CASTPGWEQYF. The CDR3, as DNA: TGTGCCAGCACCCCGGGATGGGAGCAGTACTTC.

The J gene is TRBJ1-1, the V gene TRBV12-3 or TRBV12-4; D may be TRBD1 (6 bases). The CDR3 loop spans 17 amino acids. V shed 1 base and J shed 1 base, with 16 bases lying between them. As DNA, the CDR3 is TGTGCCAGCAGTTTAGGGAGTTGGGGGCACCCGAACACTGAAGCTTTCTTT. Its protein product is CASSLGSWGHPNTEAFF.

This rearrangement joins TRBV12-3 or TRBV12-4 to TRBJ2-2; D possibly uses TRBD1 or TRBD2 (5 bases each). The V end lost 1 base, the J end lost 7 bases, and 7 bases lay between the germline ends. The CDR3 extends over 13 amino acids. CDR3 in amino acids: CASSLGGNGELFF. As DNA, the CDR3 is TGTGCCAGCAGTTTAGGGGGGAACGGGGAGCTGTTTTTT.

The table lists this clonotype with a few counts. CDR3 nucleotide sequence: TGTGCCAGCAGCCCATCCGGGACAGTATACAATGAGCAGTTCTTC. Its translation is CASSPSGTVYNEQFF. J is TRBJ2-1 and V is TRBV3-1; TRBD1 aligns across 7 bases. V was clipped by 4 bases and J by 4 bases; unmatched bases: 7. Per the germline V gene, CDR1 is LGHDT and CDR2 is YNNKEL (reference sequence). This CDR3 has 15 amino acids.

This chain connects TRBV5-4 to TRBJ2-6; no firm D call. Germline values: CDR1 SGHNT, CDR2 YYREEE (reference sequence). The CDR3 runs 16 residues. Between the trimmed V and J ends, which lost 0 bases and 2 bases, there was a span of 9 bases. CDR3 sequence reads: CASSLDQIPGANVLTF. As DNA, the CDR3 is TGTGCCAGCAGCTTGGATCAGATACCTGGGGCCAACGTCCTGACTTTC. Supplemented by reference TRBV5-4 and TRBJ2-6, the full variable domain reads ETGVTQSPTHLIKTRGQQVTLRCSSQSGHNTVSWYQQALGQGPQFIFQYYREEENGRGNFPPRFSGLQFPNYSSELNVNALELDDSALYLCASSLDQIPGANVLTFGAGSRLTVL.

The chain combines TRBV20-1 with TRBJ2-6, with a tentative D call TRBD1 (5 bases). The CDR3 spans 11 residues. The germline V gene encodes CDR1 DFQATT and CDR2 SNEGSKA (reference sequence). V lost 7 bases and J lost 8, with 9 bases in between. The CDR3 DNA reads TGCAGTGTCCGACAGTCCAACGTCCTGACTTTC. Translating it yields CSVRQSNVLTF.

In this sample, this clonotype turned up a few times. CDR3: CASSLDTPFDEQYF. The CDR3 bases are TGTGCCAGCAGTTTGGACACACCATTCGACGAGCAGTACTTC. This chain connects TRBV12-3 or TRBV12-4 to TRBJ2-7; D perhaps matches TRBD1 (5 bases). The length of the CDR3 is 14 residues. V lost 3 bases to trimming and J lost 5 bases, with 14 bases between them.

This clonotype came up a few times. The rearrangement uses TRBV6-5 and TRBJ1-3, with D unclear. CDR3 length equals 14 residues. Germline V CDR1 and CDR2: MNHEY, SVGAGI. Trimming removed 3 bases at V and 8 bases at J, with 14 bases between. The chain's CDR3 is CASSYGRTRDTIYF. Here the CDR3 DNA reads TGTGCCAGCAGTTATGGACGGACCCGAGACACCATATATTTT.

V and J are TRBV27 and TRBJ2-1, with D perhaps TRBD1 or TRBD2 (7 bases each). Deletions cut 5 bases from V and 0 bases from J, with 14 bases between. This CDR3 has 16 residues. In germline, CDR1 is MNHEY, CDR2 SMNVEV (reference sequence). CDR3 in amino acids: CASSASGGDSYNEQFF. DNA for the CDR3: TGTGCCAGCAGTGCCTCAGGGGGGGACTCCTACAATGAGCAGTTCTTC.